This T cell receptor (beta chain) was obtained from a study of technical replicates of blood from several donors. V lost 6 bases to trimming and J lost 6 bases; unmatched junction nucleotides: 10. This CDR3 is 15 amino acids long. Germline CDR1 reads MNHNS; CDR2 reads SASEGT. Some clones are missing from TCRdb's copy, which holds only in-frame ones; the method was immunoSEQ multiplex PCR. Of about 75,000 clones listed, roughly 92% are singletons. The V call is TRBV6-1, the J call TRBJ1-1, with 10 bases identical to TRBD1. The source is a human donor in good health. Some clones in this sample may be carry-over from other donors' samples. What was sequenced was PBMCs. The CDR3 DNA reads TGTGCCAGCAGATTCACCGGGACAGGGGTCCCTGAAGCTTTCTTT. The encoded protein is CASRFTGTGVPEAFF.